This TCR beta chain was documented in a study of shared clonotypes between healthy human individuals. CD4+ cells yielded CD45RA+ naive and CD45RA-negative memory subsets. Findings and limits, study-wide: Clonotype sharing across donors was expected to vary with sequencing depth. The study found lower generation probabilities in non-shared clonotypes than in those shared by all four donors. Only blood was sampled, and tissue TCR repertoires likely differ from blood ones.

The repertoire was sequenced with immunoSEQ multiplex PCR; TCRdb's copy has only in-frame clones and lacks some. The table has over a million clones, roughly 96% seen once; the top ten hold 0.95% to 1.5%. The CDR3 covers 15 residues. The ends were cut back, 4 bases at V and 0 bases at J, with 13 bases in the middle. From germline, CDR1 is SGHDT and CDR2 YYEEEE. As concerns this clone: Its antigen is not identified.

The TCR sequence derives from a man younger than 45 in good health. The chain joins TRBV5-6 to TRBJ1-1; D call uncertain. Sequencing was carried out using naive CD4+ T cells sorted from blood. The subset: CD45RA+ positively selected. DNA for the CDR3: TGTGCCAGCAGCCCCGTCGGGGTTCTGAACACTGAAGCTTTCTTT. This translates into CASSPVGVLNTEAFF.